A selection of T cell receptor beta chains follows, all from one sample in a study of regulatory T cells in long-lasting Graves disease. MiXCR was run by TCRdb on the multiplex PCR reads, yielding one entry per CDR3 protein. The table has hundreds of thousands of distinct CDR3 sequences, 15% to 20% seen once. These data were also filed under a second study, of T cells in Graves' hyperthyroidism and ophthalmopathy.

Sample: peripheral blood mononuclear cells (PBMCs), taken at new diagnosis, from a patient treated with antithyroid drugs. Receptors were obtained from a woman between 40 and 65 years old with Graves disease. CDR3s include the opening cysteine and the closing phenylalanine or tryptophan. The D gene is left open where the match is weak. Only part of the rows carry a size: once, few, many, or a class if the clone is expanded.

cdr3_length | d_call | j_call | clone_size | v_call | cdr3_nt | cdr3_aa
15 | NA | TRBJ2-7 | many | TRBV6-5 | TGTGCCAGCAGTTACTCGAATCCACCTGACTACGAGCAGTACTTC | CASSYSNPPDYEQYF
14 | NA | TRBJ1-5 | many | TRBV2 | TGTGCCAGCAGTGATCGGGGGGCATACCAGCCCCAGCATTTT | CASSDRGAYQPQHF
14 | NA | TRBJ1-2 | many | TRBV12-3/TRBV12-4 | TGTGCCAGCAGTTTTTCGGGGAGACCTCAAGGCTACACCTTC | CASSFSGRPQGYTF
16 | TRBD1 | TRBJ1-2 | many | TRBV6-9 | TGTGCCAGCAGTTCCCGGACAGGGGGCGCGGACTATGGCTACACCTTC | CASSSRTGGADYGYTF
15 | TRBD2 | TRBJ2-1 | many | TRBV12-3/TRBV12-4 | TGTGCCAGCAGTCCACGGGACTACTCCTACAATGAGCAGTTCTTC | CASSPRDYSYNEQFF
16 | NA | TRBJ2-6 | NA | TRBV19 | TGTGCCAGTAGTATCCCCGGGGAGGCTGGGGCCAACGTCCTGACTTTC | CASSIPGEAGANVLTF
14 | TRBD1 | TRBJ1-2 | many | TRBV7-8 | TGTGCCAGCAGCTTTGGTCAGGGGGTAGGAGGCTACACCTTC | CASSFGQGVGGYTF
14 | NA | TRBJ2-3 | few | TRBV5-1 | TGCGCCAGCAGCTTGGCCTCCCCTGCAGATACGCAGTATTTT | CASSLASPADTQYF
17 | TRBD1 | TRBJ1-2 | many | TRBV6-1 | TGTGCCAGCAGTGAAGCGCCGGGACAGGGGGCGTTTAATGGCTACACCTTC | CASSEAPGQGAFNGYTF
15 | NA | TRBJ2-6 | few | TRBV20-1 | TGCAGTGCCAGTCAACAGGGCTCTGGGGCCAACGTCCTGACTTTC | CSASQQGSGANVLTF
17 | NA | TRBJ1-1 | many | TRBV18 | TGTGCCAGCTCACCACCCTCCGGGACGGACATGAACACTGAAGCTTTCTTT | CASSPPSGTDMNTEAFF
11 | NA | TRBJ2-3 | many | TRBV6-1 | TGTGCCAGCAGTGAAATGGATACGCAGTATTTT | CASSEMDTQYF